Below are 21 T cell receptor beta chains sequenced from a single sample in a study of lymphopenia after photon versus proton radiotherapy. Profiling relied on immunoSEQ multiplex PCR, and the TCRdb table lists in-frame clones only, not all of them. The sample lists roughly 30,000 clones; 85% to 90% were seen once. Sequences were derived from peripheral blood, sampled from a patient treated with photon-based radiotherapy. These receptors all stem from a woman aged 45-65 years with pancreatic cancer.

The CDR3 spells CASSFSKGSSETQYF. The CDR3 region has the DNA TGTGCCAGCAGTTTTAGCAAGGGAAGTTCGGAGACCCAGTACTTC. The chain has TRBV28 and TRBJ2-5; D is unresolved. Trimming shortened V by 3 bases and J by 5 bases, and 16 bases separated the two germline ends. CDR3 length: 15 amino acids. The germline V gene has CDR1 MDHEN and CDR2 SYDVKM.

As DNA, the CDR3 is TGTGCCAGCAGTTTAAATGGCCGCTGGGAGACCCAGTACTTC. Its translation is CASSLNGRWETQYF. The chain links TRBV27 to TRBJ2-5; D not resolved. Germline V gene sequence: CDR1 MNHEY, CDR2 SMNVEV (reference sequence). The CDR3 sequence is 14 residues long. Trimming took 2 bases from V and 5 from J, leaving 12 bases between them.

This chain links TRBV6-5 with TRBJ2-1; TRBD2 matches 11 bases. The CDR3 extends over 15 amino acids. From germline, CDR1 is MNHEY and CDR2 SVGAGI. Germline trimming cut 8 bases from V and 4 bases from J; bases unmatched to any gene: 7. The CDR3 spells CASALAGGLYNEQFF. In nucleotides, the CDR3 is TGTGCCAGCGCCTTAGCGGGAGGGTTGTACAATGAGCAGTTCTTC.

This chain connects TRBV14 to TRBJ2-1; 10 bases map to TRBD2. The CDR3 extends over 15 amino acids. The junction had 4 bases not matched to a gene; V was cut back by 4 bases and J by 4 bases. Germline CDR1 and CDR2: SGHDN and FVKESK. CDR3 in amino acids: CASSRTSGTYNEQFF. The DNA for the CDR3 is TGTGCCAGCAGCCGGACTAGCGGAACATACAATGAGCAGTTCTTC.

The V and J genes are TRBV7-9 and TRBJ2-2, with TRBD2 as a possible D gene (5 bases). Germline lookup yields CDR1 SEHNR and CDR2 FQNEAQ (reference sequence). V was trimmed by 0 bases and J by 6 bases, leaving 14 bases between them. The CDR3 spans 16 residues. The CDR3 bases are TGTGCCAGCAGCTTAGCGCTTAGGTTCGGGGCCGGGGAGCTGTTTTTT. Its protein is CASSLALRFGAGELFF.

The chain employs TRBV4-1 and TRBJ1-5; the match to TRBD1 covers 9 bases. The V and J ends lost 1 base and 5 bases, in that order; junction bases with no gene match: 15. This CDR3 has 19 amino acids. Germline V gene sequence: CDR1 MGHRA, CDR2 YSYEKL. CDR3 residues: CASSQGWVETQGADQPQHF. CDR3 DNA: TGCGCCAGCAGCCAAGGCTGGGTGGAGACACAGGGGGCCGATCAGCCCCAGCATTTT.

The V call is TRBV11-2, the J call TRBJ2-5; D gene unclear. This CDR3 region has 11 residues. The V end lost 9 bases, the J end lost 5 bases, and 10 bases lay between the germline ends. Germline V gives CDR1 SGHAT, CDR2 FQNNGV. The chain's CDR3 is CASKNLETQYF. CDR3 DNA sequence: TGTGCCAGTAAAAATCTGGAGACCCAGTACTTC.

This sequence joins TRBV19 and TRBJ2-3; 7 bases are a match to TRBD2. The V gene end was trimmed by 6 bases and the J gene end by 4 bases; junction bases not matched to a gene: 19. The CDR3 runs to 18 residues. Germline V gene sequence: CDR1 LNHDA, CDR2 SQIVND (reference sequence). The CDR3 DNA reads as TGTGCCAGTAGCCGCCGCAAGGGCCTGGCGGGAGACGCAGATACGCAGTATTTT. It translates to CASSRRKGLAGDADTQYF.

The rearrangement uses TRBV7-9 and TRBJ2-1; TRBD1 matches at 10 bases. V was clipped by 3 bases and J by 5 bases; unmatched bases: 1. Germline values: CDR1 SEHNR, CDR2 FQNEAQ (reference sequence). This CDR3 is 14 amino acids long. Here the CDR3 reads CASSLGTGDNEQFF. For the CDR3, the DNA is TGTGCCAGCAGCTTGGGGACAGGGGACAATGAGCAGTTCTTC.

About this clone: At one end the junction does not follow the germline gene, possibly because of a read error. The chain couples TRBV5-1 to TRBJ2-5, with 12 nucleotides matching TRBD2. Germline CDR1 SGHRS, CDR2 YFSETQ. The CDR3 extends over 16 amino acids. CDR3 sequence (DNA): TGCGCCAGCAGATTGGTGGGACTAGCGGGCGGAGAGACCCAGTACTTC. As protein: CASRLVGLAGGETQYF.

The rearrangement uses TRBV9 and TRBJ1-5; 8 bases match TRBD1. The length of the CDR3 is 16 residues. V shed 0 bases, J shed 4 bases, and the junction held 6 bases outside the gene matches. Germline CDR1 and CDR2: SGDLS and YYNGEE. As DNA, the CDR3 is TGTGCCAGCAGCGTAGATCCTACAGGGGGGAATCAGCCCCAGCATTTT. Translated: CASSVDPTGGNQPQHF. The entire variable domain, with the rest obtained from reference TRBV9 and TRBJ1-5, is as follows: DSGVTQTPKHLITATGQRVTLRCSPRSGDLSVYWYQQSLDQGLQFLIQYYNGEERAKGNILERFSAQQFPDLHSELNLSSLELGDSALYFCASSVDPTGGNQPQHFGDGTRLSIL.

The chain recombines TRBV7-2 with TRBJ1-1; D is perhaps TRBD1 (6 bases). This CDR3 has 19 residues. The germline V and J ends were trimmed by 1 base and 2 bases, with 23 bases remaining between them. From germline, CDR1 is SGHTA and CDR2 FQGNSA. The DNA for the CDR3 is TGTGCCAGCAGCTTAGGCCGGGACACCGGATCTCGGCGCAACACTGAAGCTTTCTTT. Protein: CASSLGRDTGSRRNTEAFF.

Note on this clone: This sample also contains other DNA sequences that code for the same CDR3. The chain carries TRBV7-2 and TRBJ1-5; D is undetermined. The CDR3 totals 13 residues. Trimming cost V 1 base and J 7 bases, with 8 bases left between them. From germline, CDR1 is SGHTA and CDR2 FQGNSA. The CDR3 sequence: CASSLGGVQPQHF. The CDR3 DNA reads TGTGCCAGCAGCTTAGGGGGAGTCCAGCCCCAGCATTTT.

This clone has only a few counts. The gene calls are TRBV28 and TRBJ2-1; no reliable D call. The V end was cut by 1 base, the J end by 7 bases, with 5 bases between. This CDR3 region has 12 residues. Germline CDR1 MDHEN, CDR2 SYDVKM. CDR3 sequence (DNA): TGTGCCAGCAGTTTATCCGAGAATGAGCAGTTCTTC. Translating it yields CASSLSENEQFF.

The J gene is TRBJ1-5, the V gene TRBV5-4, with 7 bases fitting TRBD1. The CDR3 extends over 16 amino acids. Germline V CDR1 and CDR2: SGHNT, YYREEE (reference sequence). V lost 4 bases to trimming and J lost 2 bases; unmatched junction nucleotides: 9. The CDR3 DNA reads as TGTGCCAGCAGCCGTATTGACGACAGGGGCAATCAGCCCCAGCATTTT. Its protein is CASSRIDDRGNQPQHF.

This sequence joins TRBV10-3 and TRBJ2-7; TRBD2 aligns across 15 bases. V lost 0 bases to trimming and J lost 0 bases; unmatched junction nucleotides: 6. Germline V gene data show CDR1 as ENHRY and CDR2 as SYGVKD. The CDR3 is 19 amino acids. DNA of the CDR3: TGTGCCATCAGTGAGTCGATGGGGACTAGCGGGAGGAGCTCCTACGAGCAGTACTTC. It codes for CAISESMGTSGRSSYEQYF.

This chain connects TRBV4-3 to TRBJ1-3; D is perhaps TRBD1 (5 bases). Germline CDR1 reads LGHNA; CDR2 reads YSLEER. The CDR3 spans 14 residues. V was pared by 1 base and J by 9 bases, with 13 bases between. The CDR3 sequence is CASSQVTDGGTIYF. For the CDR3, the DNA is TGCGCCAGCAGCCAAGTAACGGATGGGGGCACCATATATTTT.

The rearrangement uses TRBV5-4 and TRBJ2-1, with 8 nucleotides matching TRBD2. The V gene's germline CDR1 is SGHNT and CDR2 YYREEE (reference sequence). The CDR3 has 15 residues. Trimming removed 5 bases from V and 9 bases from J; junction bases left unmatched: 13. Written as DNA, the CDR3 is TGTGCCAGCAGTCCTGCAGCGGGAGAGATTAGTGAGCAGTTCTTC. Amino acid sequence: CASSPAAGEISEQFF.

A single count supports this clone. The genes are TRBV30 and TRBJ2-3; D is unclear. The CDR3 consists of 15 residues. Germline V gene lookup returns CDR1 GTSNPN and CDR2 SVGIG (reference sequence). Trimming left V 2 bases short and J 4 bases short, with 16 bases between. Written as DNA, the CDR3 is TGTGCCTGGAGTCCCGCCAGAACTCCGGCAGATACGCAGTATTTT. It is translated as CAWSPARTPADTQYF. The variable domain in full, completed from reference TRBV30 and TRBJ2-3, reads SQTIHQWPATLVQPVGSPLSLECTVEGTSNPNLYWYRQAAGRGLQLLFYSVGIGQISSEVPQNLSASRPQDRQFILSSKKLLLSDSGFYLCAWSPARTPADTQYFGPGTRLTVL.

The J gene is TRBJ2-1, the V gene TRBV6-4; 7 bases line up with TRBD2. The CDR3 has 18 residues. The trim removed 0 bases at V and 15 bases at J, leaving 23 bases unmatched. Germline CDR1 is MRHNA and CDR2 is SNTAGT. The CDR3 sequence: CASSDSVGVGRERVVLFF. The CDR3 DNA reads as TGTGCCAGCAGTGACTCTGTGGGCGTCGGGCGGGAGAGGGTCGTACTGTTCTTC.

This clone was picked up one time. The V gene is TRBV28, the J gene TRBJ2-7; D gene ambiguous. Germline CDR1 is MDHEN and CDR2 is SYDVKM. V was cut by 4 bases and J by 2 bases, with 9 bases left in between. The CDR3 contains 13 residues. The CDR3 nucleotides are TGTGCCAGCAGTTCTTCCCCTCCCTACGAGCAGTACTTC. This codes for CASSSSPPYEQYF.